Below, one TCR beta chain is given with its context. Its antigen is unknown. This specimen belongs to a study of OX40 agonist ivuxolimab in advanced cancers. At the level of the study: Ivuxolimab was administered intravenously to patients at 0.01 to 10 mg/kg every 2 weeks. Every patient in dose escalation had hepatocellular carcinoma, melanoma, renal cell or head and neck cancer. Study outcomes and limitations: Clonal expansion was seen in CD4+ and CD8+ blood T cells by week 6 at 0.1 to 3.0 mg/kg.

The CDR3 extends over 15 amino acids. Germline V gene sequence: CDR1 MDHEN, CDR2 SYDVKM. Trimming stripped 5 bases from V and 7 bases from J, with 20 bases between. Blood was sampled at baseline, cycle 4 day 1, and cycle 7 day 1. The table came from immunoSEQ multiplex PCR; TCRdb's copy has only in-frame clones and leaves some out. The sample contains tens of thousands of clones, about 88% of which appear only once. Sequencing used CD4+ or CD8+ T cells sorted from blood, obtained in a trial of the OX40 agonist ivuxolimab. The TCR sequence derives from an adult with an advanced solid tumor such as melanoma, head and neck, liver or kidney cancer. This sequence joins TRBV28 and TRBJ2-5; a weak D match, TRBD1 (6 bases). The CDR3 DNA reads TGTGCCAGCAGTCTGCCGGACGGCGAAGGGGGGACCCAGTACTTC. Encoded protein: CASSLPDGEGGTQYF. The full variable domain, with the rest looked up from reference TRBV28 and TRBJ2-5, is DVKVTQSSRYLVKRTGEKVFLECVQDMDHENMFWYRQDPGLGLRLIYFSYDVKMKEKGDIPEGYSVSREKKERFSLILESASTNQTSMYLCASSLPDGEGGTQYFGPGTRLLVL.